The clone carrying this T cell receptor beta chain was seen at least ten times. Its specificity is unknown. The data are from a study of identical twins. Study-level results: Not following the same donors, the study drew its conclusions from cross-sectional statistical analysis. The authors noted that invariant MAIT and iNKT cells could partly confound zero-insertion analyses.

Trimming at V came to 3 bases and at J to 0 bases, leaving 5 bases not matched to a gene. CDR1 is MNHEY, CDR2 SMNVEV, per germline (reference sequence). The CDR3 spans 16 residues. TCRdb processed the 5' RACE reads anew with MiXCR; each CDR3 protein has one entry. The data contain around 670,000 distinct CDR3 sequences, less than 7% of them singletons. The receptor was isolated from a man aged 18 to 29 in good health. The sample taken for sequencing was naive T cells sorted from blood. The rearrangement links TRBV27 to TRBJ1-5; TRBD1 matches at 7 bases. CDR3 loop: CASSLRGPASNQPQHF. CDR3 nucleotides: TGTGCCAGCAGTTTGAGGGGGCCGGCTAGCAATCAGCCCCAGCATTTT.